The 21 T cell receptor beta chains in this list originate from one sample, sequenced in a study of blood T cell repertoires in COVID-19. TCRdb's table, derived via immunoSEQ multiplex PCR, lists solely in-frame clones and lacks some. The sample yields approximately 94,000 clones, 80% to 90% seen once. Input material: peripheral blood. Receptor source: a human donor in a cohort sampled during active COVID-19.

The rearrangement joins TRBV7-9 to TRBJ1-2, with TRBD1 matching 7 bases. CDR3 length equals 13 residues. Germline CDR1 and CDR2: SEHNR and FQNEAQ (reference sequence). J lost 4 bases, V lost 6 bases, and 5 bases had no gene match. CDR3 in amino acids: CASRLTGRYGYTF. CDR3 nucleotide sequence: TGTGCCAGCAGACTGACAGGGCGCTATGGCTACACCTTC.

V gene TRBV6-5 combines with J gene TRBJ2-1; 7 bases are shared with TRBD2. J was trimmed by 9 bases and V by 5 bases; bases with no gene match: 10. Germline V gene lookup returns CDR1 MNHEY and CDR2 SVGAGI. This CDR3 contains 14 residues. This chain's CDR3 is CASSQPTSNTEQFF. The CDR3 region has the DNA TGTGCCAGCAGTCAACCGACTAGCAACACTGAGCAGTTCTTC.

The chain couples TRBV6-4 to TRBJ2-3; 8 nucleotides line up with TRBD2. The V segment lost 4 bases and the J segment 2 bases; nucleotides outside the gene matches: 8. Germline CDR1 is MRHNA and CDR2 is SNTAGT. This CDR3 contains 16 residues. In nucleotides, the CDR3 is TGTGCCAGCAGTGTGCTGGCGGGAGGTACCACAGATACGCAGTATTTT. It is translated as CASSVLAGGTTDTQYF.

This clone has a single count. This rearrangement joins TRBV29-1 to TRBJ2-5; TRBD2 matches 7 bases. V shed 7 bases and J 2 bases; nucleotides not matched to a gene: 10. CDR3 size: 14 residues. Germline lookup yields CDR1 SQVTM and CDR2 ANQGSEA. The CDR3 spells CSATGSGGQETQYF. In nucleotides, the CDR3 is TGCAGCGCCACGGGGTCCGGGGGGCAAGAGACCCAGTACTTC.

This chain links TRBV24-1 with TRBJ1-4; perhaps TRBD1 as D (6 bases). The germline V gene encodes CDR1 KGHDR and CDR2 SFDVKD. This CDR3 region has 19 residues. V was pared by 3 bases and J by 0 bases, with 19 bases between. CDR3 sequence reads: CATSDRQRGGIATNEKLFF. CDR3 DNA: TGTGCCACCAGTGATAGACAGCGGGGGGGCATTGCAACTAATGAAAAACTGTTTTTT.

The chain employs TRBV28 and TRBJ1-1, with D possibly being TRBD1 (6 bases). Trimming removed 4 bases at V and 5 bases at J, with 8 bases between. The CDR3 loop spans 12 amino acids. Germline-derived CDR1 and CDR2 are MDHEN and SYDVKM. The DNA for the CDR3 is TGTGCCAGCAGTTCAGGGGTGACTGAAGCTTTCTTT. Translated, it gives CASSSGVTEAFF. Combining the CDR3 with reference TRBV28 and TRBJ1-1 gives the whole variable domain DVKVTQSSRYLVKRTGEKVFLECVQDMDHENMFWYRQDPGLGLRLIYFSYDVKMKEKGDIPEGYSVSREKKERFSLILESASTNQTSMYLCASSSGVTEAFFGQGTRLTVV.

The chain links TRBV9 to TRBJ2-5; a possible D gene is TRBD1 (6 bases). Germline CDR1 SGDLS, CDR2 YYNGEE. The CDR3 contains 17 residues. The germline V and J ends were trimmed by 0 bases and 1 base, with 16 bases remaining between them. The CDR3 is CASSVALLTGRQETQYF. CDR3 nucleotide sequence: TGTGCCAGCAGCGTAGCCCTCCTCACAGGGCGCCAAGAGACCCAGTACTTC.

The CDR3 DNA reads TGTGCCAGCAGTCCGAGGAGGTTGTCCTACGAGCAGTACTTC. It translates to CASSPRRLSYEQYF. This chain joins TRBV6-5 and TRBJ2-7, with D perhaps TRBD2 (5 bases). The CDR3 spans 14 residues. V was shortened by 5 bases and J by 1 base, with 12 bases between the two germline ends. CDR1 is MNHEY, CDR2 SVGAGI, per germline.

V usage is TRBV6-2 or TRBV6-3 and J usage is TRBJ2-3; 10 positions agree with TRBD2. V shed 2 bases and J 6 bases; nucleotides not matched to a gene: 11. CDR3 size: 17 residues. Per germline, CDR1 MNHEY and CDR2 SVGEGT. The CDR3 here is CASSYLTLAGEFDTQYF. The CDR3 nucleotides read TGTGCCAGCAGTTACCTAACCCTAGCGGGAGAGTTTGATACGCAGTATTTT.

The chain uses TRBV11-1 and TRBJ1-2; the match to TRBD1 covers 8 bases. This CDR3 has 15 residues. The junction had 6 bases not matched to a gene; V was cut back by 5 bases and J by 1 base. The germline V gene has CDR1 SGHAT and CDR2 FQDESV (reference sequence). The CDR3 nucleotides read TGTGCCAGCAGCAGCCGGGACAGGATTAACTATGGCTACACCTTC. It encodes CASSSRDRINYGYTF.

This sequence joins TRBV4-1 and TRBJ2-3; 10 bases are shared with TRBD2. Germline V gene data show CDR1 as MGHRA and CDR2 as YSYEKL. The CDR3 runs 15 residues. V trimming: 4 bases; J trimming: 3 bases; junction bases outside the gene matches: 4. The DNA of the CDR3 is TGCGCCAGCAGCCTCGGTAGCGGGGGGACAGATACGCAGTATTTT. Translated, it gives CASSLGSGGTDTQYF.

The chain carries TRBV7-9 and TRBJ2-2, with D possibly matching TRBD1 (6 bases). V lost 1 base, J lost 7 bases, and 7 bases lay in between. Germline values: CDR1 SEHNR, CDR2 FQNEAQ (reference sequence). The CDR3 has 13 residues. The CDR3 region is CASSLVQGGELFF. The CDR3 DNA sequence: TGTGCCAGCAGCTTAGTACAGGGCGGGGAGCTGTTTTTT.

The V call is TRBV6-5, the J call TRBJ2-7; TRBD2 matches 7 bases. V shed 6 bases and J 3 bases; nucleotides not matched to a gene: 5. The CDR3 has 13 residues. CDR1 is MNHEY and CDR2 is SVGAGI in the germline V gene. CDR3 in DNA: TGTGCCAGCAGAGGTAGCGGGCTCTACGAGCAGTACTTC. It is translated as CASRGSGLYEQYF.

This rearrangement joins TRBV5-1 to TRBJ2-7; 7 nucleotides match TRBD2. V shed 1 base and J 3 bases; nucleotides not matched to a gene: 10. CDR3 length equals 16 residues. Germline assignment: CDR1 SGHRS and CDR2 YFSETQ. CDR3 nucleotide sequence: TGCGCCAGCAGCTTGAGCCCAGCGGGATCTAACTACGAGCAGTACTTC. Its protein product is CASSLSPAGSNYEQYF.

The chain joins TRBV19 to TRBJ1-1, with 11 bases lining up with TRBD1. With 7 bases clipped from V and 1 base from J, the junction kept 14 bases outside the gene matches. There are 18 residues in the CDR3. The germline gives CDR1 LNHDA, CDR2 SQIVND (reference sequence). CDR3: CASTTMTGQGAWNTEAFF. CDR3 nucleotides: TGTGCCAGTACTACTATGACAGGACAGGGGGCATGGAACACTGAAGCTTTCTTT.

The genes are TRBV11-2 and TRBJ2-2; 10 bases are shared with TRBD2. The germline CDR1 and CDR2 sequences are SGHAT and FQNNGV. This CDR3 contains 17 residues. V lost 3 bases and J lost 4; bases outside the gene matches: 8. The CDR3 DNA reads TGTGCCAGCAGCTTCCAAGCGGGAGGGATAACCACCGGGGAGCTGTTTTTT. Its translation is CASSFQAGGITTGELFF.

The gene calls are TRBV5-1 and TRBJ1-1; 10 bases match TRBD1. The CDR3 runs to 19 residues. Unmatched junction bases numbered 16, after V lost 0 bases and J lost 5 bases. The germline V gene has CDR1 SGHRS and CDR2 YFSETQ. The CDR3 DNA reads TGCGCCAGCAGCTTGGATAGGGTGGGGACAGGGGCAGTGGCAACTGAAGCTTTCTTT. This encodes CASSLDRVGTGAVATEAFF.

V usage is TRBV9 and J usage is TRBJ2-5, with D possibly being TRBD2 (6 bases). CDR3 length: 15 residues. CDR1 and CDR2 (germline): SGDLS, YYNGEE. V was shortened by 4 bases and J by 5 bases, with 18 bases between the two germline ends. The CDR3 DNA reads TGTGCCAGCAGCCCCGGCGGGACCCCACCCGAGACCCAGTACTTC. Amino acids: CASSPGGTPPETQYF.

The chain links TRBV7-9 to TRBJ2-5; D is unresolved. Trimming cost V 1 base and J 1 base, with 4 bases left between them. Germline V gene data show CDR1 as SEHNR and CDR2 as FQNEAQ (reference sequence). This CDR3 has 13 residues. CDR3 sequence (DNA): TGTGCCAGCAGCTTAGGGGCCCAAGAGACCCAGTACTTC. It yields the protein CASSLGAQETQYF.

The chain joins TRBV18 to TRBJ2-3; 8 bases agree with TRBD1. The CDR3 runs to 16 residues. V shed 5 bases, J shed 2 bases, and the junction held 9 bases outside the gene matches. Looked up from germline, CDR1 is KGHSH and CDR2 is LQKENI. CDR3 protein: CASSAGTGPFTDTQYF. CDR3 DNA sequence: TGTGCCAGCTCAGCAGGGACAGGACCATTCACAGATACGCAGTATTTT.

The rearrangement uses TRBV5-1 and TRBJ2-7, with D possibly TRBD1 on 5 matching bases. Trimming stripped 4 bases from V and 2 bases from J, with 13 bases between. The CDR3 runs 14 residues. Germline-derived CDR1 and CDR2 are SGHRS and YFSETQ. The CDR3 reads CASSQAVGPYEQYF. In nucleotides, the CDR3 is TGCGCCAGCAGCCAGGCGGTGGGGCCCTACGAGCAGTACTTC.